This paragraph reports one T cell receptor beta chain. The data originate from a study of blood T cell repertoires in COVID-19. Turning to the study itself: Researchers got acute and convalescent COVID-19 samples from the United States, Italy and Spain. In each case, the material was cDNA or gDNA derived from T cells, B-cell-depleted T cells, or PBMCs.

Methods used by the authors: From reference gene primer amplification, estimates of nucleated cell counts were derived. Measured with immunoSEQ multiplex PCR; TCRdb has only the in-frame clones, and not every one. The DNA was the basis for D and trimming; V, J and clone size are from that table. In the table there are about 290,000 clones, around four fifths of which are singletons. This CDR3 is built from 12 residues. The germline V gene encodes CDR1 SQVTM and CDR2 ANQGSEA. V was trimmed by 5 bases and J by 8 bases, leaving 15 bases between them. The genes are TRBV29-1 and TRBJ1-1, with D possibly TRBD1 on 5 matching bases. Sequencing used peripheral blood. The origin of this receptor is a woman in her forties or fifties with active or convalescent COVID-19. In nucleotides, the CDR3 is TGCAGCGTTCGACAGCTATACCCCGAAGCTTTCTTT. Encoded protein: CSVRQLYPEAFF.